The clone carrying this T cell receptor beta chain is a singleton in its sample. Its target is unknown. Amplification used 60 Vbeta primers and 13 Jbeta primers. Sequencing was performed with immunoSEQ multiplex PCR; in TCRdb, only in-frame clones are kept and a portion is missing. The profile shows approximately 180,000 clones, over 60% of them singletons. The CDR3 runs 15 residues. Per germline, CDR1 LNHDA and CDR2 SQIVND (reference sequence). Germline trimming cut 4 bases from V and 4 bases from J; bases unmatched to any gene: 3. The sample belongs to a study of cytomegalovirus exposure and HLA in healthy donors. Overall study: From HLA-typed donors, an early data release held approximately 85 million unique TCRs. Study-wide results and limits: A later analysis found most CMV-associated TCR beta chains apparently HLA-restricted. TCR beta chains numbering more than 150 were designated cytomegalovirus-associated.

The specimen was PBMCs. The gene calls are TRBV19 and TRBJ1-4; TRBD1 matches at 10 bases. This clonotype originated in a woman aged 40 to 50 in good health and CMV-seronegative. Written as DNA, the CDR3 is TGTGCCAGTAGTACCGGACAGGGGGATAATGAAAAACTGTTTTTT. It translates to CASSTGQGDNEKLFF.